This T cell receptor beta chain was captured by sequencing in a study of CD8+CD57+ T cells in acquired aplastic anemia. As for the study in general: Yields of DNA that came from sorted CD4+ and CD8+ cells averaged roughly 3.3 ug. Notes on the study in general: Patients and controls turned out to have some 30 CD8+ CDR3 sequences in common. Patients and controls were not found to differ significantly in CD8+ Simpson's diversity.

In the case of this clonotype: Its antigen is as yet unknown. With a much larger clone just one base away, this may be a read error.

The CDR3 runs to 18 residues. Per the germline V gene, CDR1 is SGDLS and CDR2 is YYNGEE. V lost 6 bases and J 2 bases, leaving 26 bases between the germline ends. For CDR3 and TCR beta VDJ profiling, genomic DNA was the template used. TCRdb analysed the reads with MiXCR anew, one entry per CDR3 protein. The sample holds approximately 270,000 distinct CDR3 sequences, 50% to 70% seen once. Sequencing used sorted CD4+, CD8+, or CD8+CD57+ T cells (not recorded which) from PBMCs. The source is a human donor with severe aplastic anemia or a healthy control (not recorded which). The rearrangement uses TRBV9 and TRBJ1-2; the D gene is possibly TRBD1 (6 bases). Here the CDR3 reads CASIARLGGGGANYGYTF. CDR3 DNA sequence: TGTGCCAGCATCGCCCGCCTAGGAGGGGGGGGCGCGAACTATGGCTACACCTTC.